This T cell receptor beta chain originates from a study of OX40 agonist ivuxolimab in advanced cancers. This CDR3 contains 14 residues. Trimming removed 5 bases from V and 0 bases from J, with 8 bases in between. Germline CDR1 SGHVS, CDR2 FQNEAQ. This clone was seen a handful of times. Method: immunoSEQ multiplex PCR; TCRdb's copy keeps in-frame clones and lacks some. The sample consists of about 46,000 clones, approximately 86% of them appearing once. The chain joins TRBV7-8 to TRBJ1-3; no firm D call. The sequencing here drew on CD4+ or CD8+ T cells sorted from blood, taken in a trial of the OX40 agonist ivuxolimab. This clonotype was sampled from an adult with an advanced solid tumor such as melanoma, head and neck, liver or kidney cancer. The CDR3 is CASSPYGSGNTIYF. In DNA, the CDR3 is TGTGCCAGCAGCCCCTATGGCTCTGGAAACACCATATATTTT.